These 8 T cell receptor beta chains were sequenced from one sample in a study of blood T cell repertoires in COVID-19. Assay: immunoSEQ multiplex PCR; the TCRdb copy retains only in-frame clones and omits some. This table holds 100,000 to 130,000 clones, around 64% found once. The source material was peripheral blood. These receptors came from a woman between 35 and 50 years old with acute or convalescent COVID-19.

The V and J genes are TRBV18 and TRBJ2-3; 9 positions agree with TRBD1. CDR1 and CDR2 from the germline V gene are KGHSH and LQKENI. This CDR3 is built from 16 residues. V lost 5 bases, J lost 3 bases, and 9 bases stayed unmatched. Here the CDR3 DNA reads TGTGCCAGCTCATCGTTAAACAGGGGGCTGACAGATACGCAGTATTTT. Protein sequence: CASSSLNRGLTDTQYF.

V is TRBV29-1 and J is TRBJ2-5, with TRBD1 identical over 9 bases. V lost 4 bases, J lost 0 bases, and 3 bases stayed unmatched. This CDR3 comprises 14 residues. Germline V gives CDR1 SQVTM, CDR2 ANQGSEA. The CDR3 nucleotides read TGCAGCGTTGCAACAGGGGGCAACCAAGAGACCCAGTACTTC. The encoded protein is CSVATGGNQETQYF.

The CDR3 sequence is CASSLPTGMNTEAFF. CDR3 DNA sequence: TGTGCCAGCAGCCTCCCGACAGGGATGAACACTGAAGCTTTCTTT. The J gene is TRBJ1-1, the V gene TRBV7-2, with 7 bases identical to TRBD1. The V and J ends lost 5 bases and 0 bases, in that order; junction bases with no gene match: 6. Germline-derived CDR1 and CDR2 are SGHTA and FQGNSA. This CDR3 region has 15 residues.

The V and J genes are TRBV21-1 and TRBJ2-1; the D segment call TRBD2 is taken from the table without a DNA check. TRBV21-1 is a pseudogene segment. The CDR3 length is 16 residues. CDR3 in DNA: TGTGCCAGCAGCAAAGACCGAGCGGGGGTACACAATGAGCAGTTCTTC. It encodes CASSKDRAGVHNEQFF.

The rearrangement joins TRBV10-3 to TRBJ1-1, with TRBD1 identical over 7 bases. The CDR3 is made up of 13 amino acids. Per the germline V gene, CDR1 is ENHRY and CDR2 is SYGVKD. Trimming took 8 bases from V and 3 from J; bases not matched to a gene: 6. The CDR3 sequence is CAIFGDSDTEAFF. CDR3 nucleotides: TGTGCCATCTTTGGGGACAGCGACACTGAAGCTTTCTTT.

This chain links TRBV4-3 with TRBJ2-3; D is unresolved. V was cut by 0 bases and J by 1 base, with 8 bases left in between. Germline V gives CDR1 LGHNA, CDR2 YSLEER. There are 15 residues in the CDR3. Here the CDR3 reads CASSQDFSRTDTQYF. The CDR3 DNA reads as TGCGCCAGCAGCCAAGATTTCTCCCGCACAGATACGCAGTATTTT.

This clone was seen only once. This chain links TRBV4-2 with TRBJ2-3; a weak D match, TRBD1 (5 bases). The CDR3 loop spans 13 amino acids. Germline loops: CDR1 LGHNA, CDR2 YNFKEQ. With 0 bases removed from V and 4 bases from J, the gap between germline ends came to 5 bases. The CDR3 loop reads CASSQEGADTQYF. As DNA, the CDR3 is TGTGCCAGCAGCCAAGAAGGGGCAGATACGCAGTATTTT.

The chain recombines TRBV19 with TRBJ2-7, with TRBD2 matching 8 bases. Germline V gene lookup returns CDR1 LNHDA and CDR2 SQIVND (reference sequence). V gave up 10 bases and J gave up 2 bases; unmatched junction bases: 7. The CDR3 is made up of 13 amino acids. CDR3 in amino acids: CATKRGPTYEQYF. In DNA form, the CDR3 reads TGTGCCACCAAGCGGGGGCCAACCTACGAGCAGTACTTC.